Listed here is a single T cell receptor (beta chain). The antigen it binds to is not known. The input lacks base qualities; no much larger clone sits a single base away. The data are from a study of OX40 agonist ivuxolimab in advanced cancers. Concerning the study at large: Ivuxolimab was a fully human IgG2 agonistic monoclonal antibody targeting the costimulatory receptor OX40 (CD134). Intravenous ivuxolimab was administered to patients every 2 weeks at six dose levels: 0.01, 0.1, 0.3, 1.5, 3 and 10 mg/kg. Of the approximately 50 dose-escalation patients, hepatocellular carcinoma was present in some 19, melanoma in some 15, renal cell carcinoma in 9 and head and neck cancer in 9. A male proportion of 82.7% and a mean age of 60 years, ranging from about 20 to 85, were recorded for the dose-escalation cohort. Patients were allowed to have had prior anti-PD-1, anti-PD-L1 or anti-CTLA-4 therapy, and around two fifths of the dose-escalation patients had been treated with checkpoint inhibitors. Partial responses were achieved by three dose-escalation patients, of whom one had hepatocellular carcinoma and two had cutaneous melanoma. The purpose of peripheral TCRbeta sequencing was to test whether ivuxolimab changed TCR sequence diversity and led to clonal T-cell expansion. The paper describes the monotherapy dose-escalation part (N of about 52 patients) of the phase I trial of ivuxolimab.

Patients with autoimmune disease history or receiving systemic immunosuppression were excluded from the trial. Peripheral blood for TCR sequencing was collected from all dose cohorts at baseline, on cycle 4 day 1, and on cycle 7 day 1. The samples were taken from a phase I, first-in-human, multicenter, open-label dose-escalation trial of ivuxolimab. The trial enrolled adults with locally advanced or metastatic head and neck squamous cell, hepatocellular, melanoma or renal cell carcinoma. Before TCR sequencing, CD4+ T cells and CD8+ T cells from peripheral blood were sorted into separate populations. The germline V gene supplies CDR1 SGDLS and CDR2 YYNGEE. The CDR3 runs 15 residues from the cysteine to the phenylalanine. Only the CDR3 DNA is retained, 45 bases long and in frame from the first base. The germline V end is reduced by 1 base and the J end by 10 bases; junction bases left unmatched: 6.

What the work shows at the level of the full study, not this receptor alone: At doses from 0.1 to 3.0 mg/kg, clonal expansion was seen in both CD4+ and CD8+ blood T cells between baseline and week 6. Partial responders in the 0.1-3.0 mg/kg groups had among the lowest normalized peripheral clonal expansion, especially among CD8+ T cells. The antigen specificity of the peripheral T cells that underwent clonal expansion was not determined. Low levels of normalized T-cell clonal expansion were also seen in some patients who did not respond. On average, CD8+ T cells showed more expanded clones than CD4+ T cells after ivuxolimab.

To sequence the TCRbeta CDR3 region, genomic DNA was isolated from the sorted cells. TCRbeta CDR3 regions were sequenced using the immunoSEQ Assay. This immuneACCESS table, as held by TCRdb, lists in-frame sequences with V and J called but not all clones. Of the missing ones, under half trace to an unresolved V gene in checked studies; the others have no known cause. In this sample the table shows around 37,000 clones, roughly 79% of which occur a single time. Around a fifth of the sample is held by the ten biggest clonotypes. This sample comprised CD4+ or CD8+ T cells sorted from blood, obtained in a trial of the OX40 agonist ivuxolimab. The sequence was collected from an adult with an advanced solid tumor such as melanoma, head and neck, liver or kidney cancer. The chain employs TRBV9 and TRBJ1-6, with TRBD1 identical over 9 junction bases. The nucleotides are TGTGCCAGCAGCGTAACGACAGGGGGTAGCTCACCCCTCCACTTT. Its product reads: CASSVTTGGSSPLHF.